These 9 T cell receptor beta chains were sequenced from one sample in a study of CD8 T cells in Susac syndrome (dated by TCRdb to the late 2010s). The library was obtained by the immunoSEQ multiplex PCR assay. RNA was extracted using the RNeasy kit, and about 0.5 to 1 ug of the RNA was reverse transcribed with random hexamers. Clones were called with MiXCR by TCRdb after fastp trimmed the public reads at Q25, and only in-frame beta chains were retained. Merged by CDR3 protein, the rows form single entries marked with the most common genes and DNA. The sample table shows more than 150,000 distinct CDR3 sequences, and around 95% are seen once. Less than 0.2% of the sample is held by the ten biggest clonotypes. Sequencing was carried out using CD8+ T cells from PBMCs. All receptors come from a human donor with Susac syndrome.

The CDR3 region is CASSQPTGYEQYF. CDR3 nucleotide sequence: TGCGCCAGCAGCCAGCCTACAGGGTACGAGCAGTACTTC. The V and J genes are TRBV4-1 and TRBJ2-7; possibly TRBD1 for D (6 bases). Germline lookup yields CDR1 MGHRA and CDR2 YSYEKL. This CDR3 is 13 amino acids long. The germline V and J ends were trimmed by 3 bases and 4 bases, with 10 bases remaining between them.

The chain couples TRBV5-6 to TRBJ1-5; 10 bases align to TRBD1. CDR1 and CDR2 (germline): SGHDT, YYEEEE. Trimming removed 3 bases from V and 6 bases from J; junction bases left unmatched: 3. CDR3 length: 14 amino acids. CDR3 DNA sequence: TGTGCCAGCAGCTCCGGGACAGGGGTTCAGCCCCAGCATTTT. Protein: CASSSGTGVQPQHF.

CDR3 residues: CSAPGQGSPSFDNEQFF. CDR3 bases: TGCAGTGCCCCGGGACAGGGATCCCCTTCTTTCGACAATGAGCAGTTCTTC. This chain uses TRBV20-1 with TRBJ2-1, with 9 nucleotides matching TRBD1. The J segment lost 5 bases and the V segment lost 6 bases, leaving 17 bases of the junction unmatched. The CDR3 covers 17 residues. CDR1 and CDR2 from the germline V gene are DFQATT and SNEGSKA (reference sequence).

The rearrangement uses TRBV24-1 and TRBJ2-7; the D gene is possibly TRBD1 (6 bases). The germline CDR1 and CDR2 sequences are KGHDR and SFDVKD. This CDR3 has 13 residues. The ends were cut back, 2 bases at V and 3 bases at J, with 7 bases in the middle. CDR3 nucleotide sequence: TGTGCCACCAGTGATTCGGACAGCTACGAGCAGTACTTC. Its translation is CATSDSDSYEQYF.

This sequence joins TRBV20-1 and TRBJ1-1; 9 positions match TRBD1. The CDR3 extends over 15 amino acids. The germline CDR1 and CDR2 sequences are DFQATT and SNEGSKA (reference sequence). Trimming cost V 1 base and J 6 bases; bases outside gene matches: 9. In DNA form, the CDR3 reads TGCAGTGCTAGAGCTCTCGGACAGGGGTCGGCTGAAGCTTTCTTT. It encodes CSARALGQGSAEAFF.

The gene calls are TRBV5-4 and TRBJ2-2; D may match TRBD1 or TRBD2 (6 bases each). The CDR3 has 17 amino acids. V lost 0 bases to trimming and J lost 4 bases, with 16 bases between them. Germline CDR1 reads SGHNT; CDR2 reads YYREEE (reference sequence). CDR3 amino acids: CASSLGGWGASTGELFF. CDR3 coding DNA: TGTGCCAGCAGCTTGGGAGGGTGGGGGGCCTCCACCGGGGAGCTGTTTTTT.

This sequence joins TRBV20-1 and TRBJ2-2, with D hard to call. Germline V lookup: CDR1 DFQATT, CDR2 SNEGSKA (reference sequence). V shed 3 bases and J shed 3 bases, with 11 bases lying between them. This CDR3 is 14 amino acids long. In DNA, the CDR3 is TGCAGTGCTAGGACAAACACTCACACCGGGGAGCTGTTTTTT. This encodes CSARTNTHTGELFF.

The rearrangement links TRBV27 to TRBJ1-1, with D maybe TRBD1 (6 bases). This CDR3 region has 14 residues. The V end was cut by 3 bases, the J end by 5 bases, with 13 bases between. Germline-derived CDR1 and CDR2 are MNHEY and SMNVEV (reference sequence). CDR3 sequence (DNA): TGTGCCAGCAGTTTTCTAGGGGGTATAACTGAAGCTTTCTTT. Translation gives CASSFLGGITEAFF.

J is TRBJ2-3 and V is TRBV6-1; 12 nucleotides match TRBD2. CDR1 is MNHNS, CDR2 SASEGT, per germline. The CDR3 has 17 residues. The V and J ends lost 5 bases and 4 bases, in that order; junction bases with no gene match: 10. CDR3 DNA sequence: TGTGCCAGCAGTACGCTAGCGGGGGGGCCCAGACCAGATACGCAGTATTTT. This sequence encodes CASSTLAGGPRPDTQYF.